These 26 T cell receptor beta chains share one sample of origin, sequenced in a study of OX40 agonist ivuxolimab in advanced cancers. Sequencing used immunoSEQ multiplex PCR; TCRdb keeps in-frame clones, though not all of them. Of almost 80,000 clones in the sample, approximately 85% were seen once. The sequencing here drew on CD4+ or CD8+ T cells sorted from blood, taken in a trial of the OX40 agonist ivuxolimab. Source of these receptors: an adult with an advanced solid tumor such as melanoma, head and neck, liver or kidney cancer.

The count of this clone is one. The V and J genes are TRBV7-2 and TRBJ1-5, with 9 bases fitting TRBD1. This CDR3 contains 15 residues. Germline lookup yields CDR1 SGHTA and CDR2 FQGNSA. The V and J ends lost 3 bases and 7 bases, in that order; junction bases with no gene match: 7. The CDR3 DNA reads TGTGCCAGCAGCTTGGGGACAGGGTATCGACAGCCCCAGCATTTT. It is translated as CASSLGTGYRQPQHF.

This chain links TRBV7-6 with TRBJ2-5; 7 nucleotides match TRBD2. The CDR3 consists of 14 residues. Unmatched junction bases numbered 7, after V lost 5 bases and J lost 4 bases. Germline V gene sequence: CDR1 SGHVS, CDR2 FNYEAQ. This chain's CDR3 is CASSRGGSGETQYF. The CDR3 DNA is TGTGCCAGCAGCCGCGGGGGTTCCGGAGAGACCCAGTACTTC.

There are a few counts of this clone. The chain links TRBV6-5 to TRBJ1-1, with D possibly being TRBD1 (5 bases). Between the trimmed V and J ends, which lost 5 bases and 0 bases, there was a span of 13 bases. This CDR3 has 15 amino acids. From germline, CDR1 is MNHEY and CDR2 SVGAGI. The CDR3 region is CASSDWGRLNTEAFF. In DNA, the CDR3 is TGTGCCAGCAGTGACTGGGGACGGTTGAACACTGAAGCTTTCTTT.

The chain combines TRBV9 with TRBJ2-5, with TRBD1 identical over 8 bases. This CDR3 is built from 14 residues. V dropped 4 bases and J dropped 5; count of bases not matched to a gene: 7. Germline-derived CDR1 and CDR2 are SGDLS and YYNGEE. As DNA, the CDR3 is TGTGCCAGCAGCTCGCGGACAGGGCTGGAGACCCAGTACTTC. Its protein is CASSSRTGLETQYF.

This clone turned up a few times. The V call is TRBV25-1, the J call TRBJ1-2; TRBD1 aligns across 9 bases. The ends lost 3 bases at V and 8 bases at J; junction bases unmatched: 7. The CDR3 is 14 amino acids. The germline gives CDR1 MGHDK, CDR2 SYGVNS. The CDR3, as DNA: TGTGCCAGCAGTGACTACAGGGGGCGTAGAGGCTACACCTTC. It is translated as CASSDYRGRRGYTF.

J is TRBJ2-1 and V is TRBV9, with TRBD2 identical over 9 bases. With V trimmed by 1 base and J by 9 bases, 5 bases remained unmatched. CDR1 and CDR2 (germline): SGDLS, YYNGEE. The CDR3 is 14 amino acids. The CDR3: CASSVRLAASEQFF. The DNA of the CDR3 is TGTGCCAGCAGCGTACGACTAGCGGCTTCTGAGCAGTTCTTC.

A single count supports this clone. The rearrangement uses TRBV5-1 and TRBJ1-3; possible D gene TRBD1, 5 bases. The germline gives CDR1 SGHRS, CDR2 YFSETQ. The V end was cut by 4 bases, the J end by 0 bases, with 11 bases between. The CDR3 contains 15 residues. CDR3 bases: TGCGCCAGCAGCGTGGACATGAACTCTGGAAACACCATATATTTT. Translated: CASSVDMNSGNTIYF.

The V call is TRBV11-2, the J call TRBJ2-7, with D perhaps given as TRBD1 or TRBD2 (5 bases each). V lost 5 bases to trimming and J lost 2 bases, with 22 bases between them. Germline CDR1 and CDR2: SGHAT and FQNNGV. The CDR3 is 17 amino acids. In nucleotides, the CDR3 is TGTGCCAGCAGCCAATTCCCGAGGGGCCCCGCCACCTACGAGCAGTACTTC. Amino acid sequence: CASSQFPRGPATYEQYF.

In this sample, this clone turned up once. This chain joins TRBV10-3 and TRBJ1-2; 9 positions agree with TRBD1. Germline V gene lookup returns CDR1 ENHRY and CDR2 SYGVKD. V trimming: 1 base; J trimming: 4 bases; junction bases outside the gene matches: 7. The CDR3 covers 16 residues. CDR3 nucleotide sequence: TGTGCCATCAGTGAGTACGGGGACAGGGCCTCCTATGGCTACACCTTC. This gives the protein CAISEYGDRASYGYTF.

The chain links TRBV13 to TRBJ2-5; TRBD1 matches at 8 bases. The last part of the DNA fits TRBJ2-7 better; the J call may be wrong. The CDR3 is made up of 15 amino acids. Germline V gene lookup returns CDR1 PRHDT and CDR2 FYEKMQ (reference sequence). The CDR3 bases are TGTGCCAGCAGCAATGACAGGGGTGAAGGCTACGAGCAGTACTTC. Protein product: CASSNDRGEGYEQYF.

This rearrangement joins TRBV18 to TRBJ2-7; 7 nucleotides line up with TRBD1. Unmatched junction bases numbered 7, after V lost 4 bases and J lost 1 base. Germline CDR1 is KGHSH and CDR2 is LQKENI. The CDR3 has 15 amino acids. The DNA for the CDR3 is TGTGCCAGCTCACTCTATTCAGGGGGTTCCTACGAGCAGTACTTC. Amino acids: CASSLYSGGSYEQYF.

The genes are TRBV5-8 and TRBJ2-5, with 14 bases fitting TRBD2. J was trimmed by 2 bases and V by 3 bases; bases with no gene match: 3. This CDR3 region has 16 residues. Germline CDR1 SGHTS, CDR2 YDEGEE. For the CDR3, the DNA is TGTGCCAGCAGCTGGGGGACTAGCGGGAGACAAGAGACCCAGTACTTC. Its translation is CASSWGTSGRQETQYF.

In its sample, this clone was seen once. The chain has TRBV10-3 and TRBJ2-2; tentative D call: TRBD1 (7 bases). Germline V gene lookup returns CDR1 ENHRY and CDR2 SYGVKD. The CDR3 is 13 amino acids. Trimming shortened V by 4 bases and J by 6 bases, and 9 bases separated the two germline ends. This CDR3 is CAISGRGAGELFF. Written as DNA, the CDR3 is TGTGCCATCAGTGGCAGGGGGGCCGGGGAGCTGTTTTTT.

The V and J genes are TRBV27 and TRBJ2-5; the D is unclear. Looked up from germline, CDR1 is MNHEY and CDR2 is SMNVEV (reference sequence). This CDR3 is 15 amino acids long. V was trimmed by 5 bases and J by 4 bases, leaving 17 bases between them. The CDR3 region is CASSAQGLVGETQYF. The CDR3 DNA reads as TGTGCCAGCAGTGCCCAAGGGTTGGTCGGAGAGACCCAGTACTTC.

The chain joins TRBV10-3 to TRBJ2-2; D call uncertain. Trimming removed 5 bases at V and 1 base at J, with 5 bases between. CDR1 and CDR2 from the germline V gene are ENHRY and SYGVKD. The CDR3 length is 13 residues. CDR3: CAISTENTGELFF. The CDR3 bases are TGTGCCATCAGTACAGAGAACACCGGGGAGCTGTTTTTT.

Sample share makes this clone medium-sized. The chain combines TRBV9 with TRBJ2-1; tentatively, D is TRBD1 or TRBD2 (6 bases each). CDR1 is SGDLS and CDR2 is YYNGEE in the germline V gene. This CDR3 has 17 amino acids. The V and J ends lost 0 bases and 1 base respectively, with 14 bases between them. The CDR3 nucleotides are TGTGCCAGCAGCGTAGAGGATTTAGGGGGGTCCTACAATGAGCAGTTCTTC. Protein sequence: CASSVEDLGGSYNEQFF. Full variable domain (remainder filled in from reference TRBV9 and TRBJ2-1): DSGVTQTPKHLITATGQRVTLRCSPRSGDLSVYWYQQSLDQGLQFLIQYYNGEERAKGNILERFSAQQFPDLHSELNLSSLELGDSALYFCASSVEDLGGSYNEQFFGPGTRLTVL.

This clone was observed a few times. This chain joins TRBV28 and TRBJ1-5; 7 nucleotides align to TRBD1. The V gene's germline CDR1 is MDHEN and CDR2 SYDVKM. The CDR3 extends over 14 amino acids. V lost 7 bases to trimming and J lost 2 bases; unmatched junction nucleotides: 5. The DNA of the CDR3 is TGTGCCAGCATCAAGGGGGCGGGCAATCAGCCCCAGCATTTT. It encodes CASIKGAGNQPQHF.

The chain carries TRBV6-1 and TRBJ1-2; possibly TRBD1 for D (6 bases). V was trimmed by 7 bases and J by 4 bases, leaving 16 bases between them. Germline V CDR1 and CDR2: MNHNS, SASEGT. This CDR3 has 14 residues. CDR3 nucleotide sequence: TGTGCCAGCACCCCCGGGACATCTCTCTATGGCTACACCTTC. This sequence encodes CASTPGTSLYGYTF.

In this sample, this clone turned up a few times. This sequence joins TRBV7-6 and TRBJ1-2; D remains ambiguous. V lost 7 bases, J lost 3 bases, and 18 bases lay in between. CDR1 and CDR2 (germline): SGHVS, FNYEAQ. This CDR3 is 15 amino acids long. CDR3 nucleotide sequence: TGTGCCAGCAACAATGTGGGGTACAAAGACTATGGCTACACCTTC. Residues: CASNNVGYKDYGYTF. Full variable domain (missing parts from reference TRBV7-6 and TRBJ1-2): GAGVSQSPRYKVTKRGQDVALRCDPISGHVSLYWYRQALGQGPEFLTYFNYEAQQDKSGLPNDRFSAERPEGSISTLTIQRTEQRDSAMYRCASNNVGYKDYGYTFGSGTRLTVV.

The V and J genes are TRBV6-1 and TRBJ2-1, with D uncertain. Germline CDR1 and CDR2: MNHNS and SASEGT. With 3 bases removed from V and 0 bases from J, the gap between germline ends came to 6 bases. This CDR3 has 14 amino acids. The CDR3 bases are TGTGCCAGCAGTGACGGGTTCTCCTACAATGAGCAGTTCTTC. Translating gives CASSDGFSYNEQFF.

This chain connects TRBV18 to TRBJ1-4; no clear D gene. V was pared by 4 bases and J by 4 bases, with 7 bases between. This CDR3 has 13 residues. The germline gives CDR1 KGHSH, CDR2 LQKENI. CDR3 in amino acids: CASSLSLNEKLFF. The CDR3 DNA sequence: TGTGCCAGCTCACTGTCGCTTAATGAAAAACTGTTTTTT.

This clone was counted once. The V and J genes are TRBV19 and TRBJ2-2, with a weak D call TRBD1 (5 bases). V lost 5 bases, J lost 3 bases, and 19 bases lay in between. The germline gives CDR1 LNHDA, CDR2 SQIVND (reference sequence). CDR3 size: 17 residues. Here the CDR3 reads CASSSRTGDWDTGELFF. CDR3 in DNA: TGTGCCAGTAGTTCCCGAACAGGAGACTGGGACACCGGGGAGCTGTTTTTT.

The chain has TRBV19 and TRBJ2-5; perhaps TRBD2 as D (6 bases). CDR3 length equals 16 residues. The V end was cut by 2 bases, the J end by 1 base, with 14 bases between. Germline V gene lookup returns CDR1 LNHDA and CDR2 SQIVND (reference sequence). CDR3 in DNA: TGTGCCAGTAGTATAAATCGCGGGGCTCGCCAAGAGACCCAGTACTTC. Translation gives CASSINRGARQETQYF.

This chain uses TRBV6-1 with TRBJ2-4; D is possibly TRBD1 (5 bases). V was pared by 7 bases and J by 1 base, with 11 bases between. Germline CDR1 MNHNS, CDR2 SASEGT. The CDR3 covers 14 residues. The CDR3 protein is CASTLAGAKNIQYF. CDR3 sequence (DNA): TGTGCCAGCACTCTGGCAGGGGCCAAAAACATTCAGTACTTC.

The CDR3 loop reads CASSYTNSDAAKTQYF. The CDR3 DNA follows: TGTGCCAGCAGCTATACCAACTCGGACGCGGCCAAGACCCAGTACTTC. V is TRBV6-6 and J is TRBJ2-5; no reliable D call. Germline CDR1 and CDR2: MNHNY and SVGAGI (reference sequence). V lost 6 bases, J lost 6 bases, and 23 bases lay in between. This CDR3 has 16 amino acids.

The rearrangement joins TRBV19 to TRBJ2-1; 12 nucleotides agree with TRBD2. Germline assignment: CDR1 LNHDA and CDR2 SQIVND (reference sequence). This CDR3 region has 19 residues. The V and J ends lost 6 bases and 9 bases, in that order; junction bases with no gene match: 21. CDR3 DNA: TGTGCCAGTAGAACCACGGGGCACGATCGACTAGCGGGGGCGGGTGAGCAGTTCTTC. Translated: CASRTTGHDRLAGAGEQFF.